This T cell receptor beta chain was recovered during a study of PD-1 blockade in mismatch repair-deficient tumors. About the study: Patients had 12 mismatch repair-deficient cancer types, all previously treated and progressing. Study-level results: Tumor-resident clones, often absent from pretreatment blood, expanded after pembrolizumab and then contracted.

Repertoires were generated with immunoSEQ multiplex PCR, while TCRdb's copy carries only in-frame clones and drops some. This sample has about 3,500 clones; over 70% occur once, and the top ten carry more than 6.5%. Time point meaning: archival surgical resection tumor tissue. Every patient had mismatch repair deficiency by PCR or immunohistochemistry. TCRs were sequenced from a few patients responding to pembrolizumab. A note on this clone: Its antigen is undetermined.

The sequenced sample was primary tumor tissue, obtained from a patient treated with pembrolizumab. This TCR derives from an adult with mismatch repair-deficient cancer.

For the CDR3, the DNA is TGTGCCAGCAGCTTGGGACAGGGGGCCTACAATGAGCAGTTCTTC. Its protein is CASSLGQGAYNEQFF. The chain carries TRBV5-4 and TRBJ2-1; 9 bases are a match to TRBD1. The length of the CDR3 is 15 residues. Germline lookup yields CDR1 SGHNT and CDR2 YYREEE (reference sequence). The ends lost 0 bases at V and 2 bases at J; junction bases unmatched: 0. Combining the CDR3 with reference TRBV5-4 and TRBJ2-1 gives the whole variable domain ETGVTQSPTHLIKTRGQQVTLRCSSQSGHNTVSWYQQALGQGPQFIFQYYREEENGRGNFPPRFSGLQFPNYSSELNVNALELDDSALYLCASSLGQGAYNEQFFGPGTRLTVL.